Each of the 5 T cell receptor beta chains below was sequenced from the same sample in a study of patients and donors after allogeneic stem cell transplantation. TCRdb processed the RT-PCR reads anew with MiXCR; each CDR3 protein has one entry. In the table there are around 200,000 distinct CDR3 sequences, 38% of which are singletons. Sequencing was performed on blood, either unsorted or a sorted T cell fraction (not recorded which). These receptors all come from a human donor who was either an allogeneic HSCT recipient or a stem cell or donor lymphocyte infusion donor (not recorded which). It is not recorded whose cells these are; they may come from a transplant donor.

This clonotype was seen repeatedly, ten times or more. CDR3 region: CASSLWGRGNQPQHF. The CDR3 nucleotides are TGTGCCAGCAGTTTATGGGGCCGGGGCAATCAGCCCCAGCATTTT. V gene TRBV27 combines with J gene TRBJ1-5; a possible D gene is TRBD1 (5 bases). CDR1 and CDR2 from the germline V gene are MNHEY and SMNVEV (reference sequence). The CDR3 is 15 amino acids. The V end was cut by 1 base, the J end by 2 bases, with 9 bases between.

The genes are TRBV7-2 and TRBJ1-3, with a possible D match to TRBD1 (5 bases). This CDR3 has 16 residues. CDR1 SGHTA and CDR2 FQGNSA come from the germline V gene. The V end lost 5 bases, the J end lost 0 bases, and 14 bases lay between the germline ends. Here the CDR3 reads CASSTPIGGSGNTIYF. In DNA form, the CDR3 reads TGTGCCAGCAGCACCCCGATCGGGGGCTCTGGAAACACCATATATTTT.

This clonotype was observed a few times. The chain is built from TRBV12-3 or TRBV12-4 and TRBJ2-1; no clear D. This CDR3 is built from 11 residues. V lost 2 bases, J lost 10 bases, and 6 bases lay in between. CDR3 coding DNA: TGTGCCAGCAGTTTAAATGGGGAGCAGTTCTTC. Amino acids: CASSLNGEQFF.

The chain combines TRBV4-3 with TRBJ1-2; D perhaps matches TRBD1 (5 bases). The germline gives CDR1 LGHNA, CDR2 YSLEER. V shed 4 bases and J shed 2 bases, with 14 bases lying between them. The CDR3 totals 15 residues. The CDR3 DNA sequence: TGCGCCAGCAGCCGAGGGGACCCTCGAAACTATGGCTACACCTTC. Its translation: CASSRGDPRNYGYTF.

This clonotype showed up just a few times. The chain recombines TRBV10-3 with TRBJ2-5; D is tentatively TRBD1 or TRBD2 (6 bases each). Germline V CDR1 and CDR2: ENHRY, SYGVKD. The CDR3 has 13 residues. Trimming removed 3 bases from V and 5 bases from J, with 10 bases in between. In nucleotides, the CDR3 is TGTGCCATCAGTGATACAGGGAGGGAGACCCAGTACTTC. It is translated as CAISDTGRETQYF.